This T cell receptor (beta chain) stems from a study of shared clonotypes between healthy human individuals. Study results and caveats: Only blood was sampled; tissue repertoires likely differ. Some naive CD4 clonotypes, 5% to 5.5%, turned up in common across four donors.

Methods used by the authors: ImmunoSEQ yielded junction-only sequences lacking quality scores, so filtering differed. The repertoire was sequenced with immunoSEQ multiplex PCR; TCRdb's copy has only in-frame clones and lacks some. V, J and clone size were drawn from that table, and D and trimming were deduced from the DNA. Of over a million clones in the sample, about 76% were seen once. As to this clone: Its antigen remains unknown. The sample carries other DNA sequences with the same CDR3.

The CDR3 runs to 15 residues. V was trimmed by 1 base and J by 2 bases, leaving 6 bases between them. Per germline, CDR1 SGHTA and CDR2 FQGNSA. The clonotype was recovered from a young man in good health. The sequencing sample was made of memory CD4+ T cells sorted from blood. Noted subset: CD45RA-negative fraction. The chain links TRBV7-2 to TRBJ2-6; D is unresolved. CDR3 DNA: TGTGCCAGCAGCTTAGGGGCAGCTGGGGCCAACGTCCTGACTTTC. This codes for CASSLGAAGANVLTF.